The clone carrying this T cell receptor beta chain was counted a few times. No antigen is known for it. The sample is drawn from a study of PD-L1 blockade in urothelial cancer. In the study overall: Bladder-origin urothelial cancer in males covered about 90% of the 29 patients. From 0 to 3 prior chemotherapy regimens had been given to the patients. Study-wide findings and caveats: Those with durable benefit had larger increases in tumor-associated blood clones at 3 weeks.

The table came from immunoSEQ multiplex PCR; TCRdb's copy has only in-frame clones and leaves some out. The repertoire holds roughly 54,000 clones, with around nine tenths as singletons. Time point described: pretreatment peripheral blood. V gave up 4 bases and J gave up 3 bases, with 18 bases separating them. The CDR3 sequence is 16 residues long. In germline, CDR1 is LGHNA, CDR2 YNFKEQ. This specimen consisted of PBMCs, obtained around atezolizumab (anti-PD-L1) treatment. The chain couples TRBV4-2 to TRBJ1-2, with D perhaps TRBD1 (5 bases). The TCR was taken from a woman aged 60-70 years with urothelial cancer. In nucleotides, the CDR3 is TGTGCCAGCAGCCTATCCGCAGTGAGGGACTACTATGGCTACACCTTC. Its translation is CASSLSAVRDYYGYTF.